This T cell receptor beta chain appears in the sequencing data of a study of cytomegalovirus exposure and HLA in healthy donors. Study conclusions and caveats: The tendency of first-cohort TCR clusters to co-occur in the 120 or so validation repertoires was the finding of a later analysis.

TCRdb's table, derived via immunoSEQ multiplex PCR, lists solely in-frame clones and lacks some. The sample includes 65,000 to 95,000 clones, 80% to 95% of them seen just once. The donors belonged to the approximately 130-subject validation cohort, separate from the roughly 700-subject first cohort. Notes on this clone: Its antigen is not known.

The germline V gene encodes CDR1 MNHEY and CDR2 SVGAGI. V dropped 5 bases and J dropped 1 base, with 9 bases sitting between them. The CDR3 consists of 14 residues. The clonotype originates from a young woman in good health and CMV-seronegative. The sequencing input was PBMCs. The V call is TRBV6-5, the J call TRBJ1-5, with D possibly matching TRBD1 (5 bases). The CDR3 DNA is TGTGCCAGCAGTGAAGGGGAAAGCAATCAGCCCCAGCATTTT. This sequence encodes CASSEGESNQPQHF.